This T cell receptor beta chain was identified during a study of T-cell memory formation after mild COVID-19. Overall study results and limits: The pre-infection memory compartment contained some responding clones, suggesting cross-reactive memory joined.

Of note for this clonotype: Its target is unknown. Relative to the germline gene, one junction end is altered; a read error may explain this.

From germline, CDR1 is GTSNPN and CDR2 SVGIG (reference sequence). This CDR3 region has 12 residues. TCRdb analysed the 5' RACE reads with MiXCR anew, one entry per CDR3 protein. The sample has fewer than 450,000 distinct CDR3 sequences, about 21% seen once; the top ten hold around 13%. This clonotype was obtained from an adult woman who had mild COVID-19 (a few samples of this study predate the infection). Cell type and time point are not known. Sequenced input: PBMCs or a T cell subset sorted from them (not recorded which). The gene calls are TRBV30 and TRBJ2-2, with TRBD2 as a possible D gene (5 bases). The DNA of the CDR3 is TGTGCCTGGAGTCTAAACACCGGGGTGCTGTTTTTT. The encoded protein is CAWSLNTGVLFF.